This T cell receptor (beta chain) originates from a study of human T cells and chemical hapten exposure. The overall study: On around 2 cm by around 2 cm of upper inner arm skin, sensitization was performed with 2% DPC. Study results and limitations: The study found that DPC sensitization did not change TCRs above 1 in 1000 frequency. A positive correlation with patch test score was found for PT1 expanded TCR counts.

One entry per CDR3 protein results from TCRdb running MiXCR on the RACE reads. The sample includes roughly 51,000 distinct CDR3 sequences, over 9% of them seen just once. Time point described: pre-sensitization, week 0. Sample treatment: therapeutic diphenylcyclopropenone sensitization with weekly scalp DPC. Extraction of total RNA was performed on unfractionated whole blood. This CDR3 spans 13 amino acids. V was cut by 3 bases and J by 3 bases, with 9 bases left in between. Germline V CDR1 and CDR2: SGHVS, FQNEAQ. As for this clonotype: Its target is not known.

The sample consisted of whole blood, taken in connection with sensitization to the hapten diphenylcyclopropenone (DPC). J is TRBJ2-7 and V is TRBV7-8; D gene uncertain. This TCR was sampled from a man aged 35 to 55 with alopecia areata. Some clones in this sample may be carry-over from other donors' samples. In DNA form, the CDR3 reads TGTGCCAGCAGCTTTGAAGGATTCTACGAGCAGTACTTC. Its protein product is CASSFEGFYEQYF.